This T cell receptor beta chain was obtained from a study of T-cell memory formation after mild COVID-19. Study background: In these data, TCR clusters were largely donor specific.

Concerning this clonotype itself: Antigen specificity is unknown.

The CDR3 is made up of 14 amino acids. Germline lookup yields CDR1 MGHRA and CDR2 YSYEKL. With 5 bases clipped from V and 2 bases from J, the junction kept 6 bases outside the gene matches. 5'RACE with constant-segment primers yielded barcoded, UMI-tagged TCR alpha and TCR beta cDNA libraries. Each CDR3 protein is one row after TCRdb ran MiXCR on the 5' RACE reads. The sample lists 300,000 to 350,000 distinct CDR3 sequences, around 19% occurring once. Study findings and constraints: Chiefly within CM and EM were the contracting CD4+ clones; CD8+ ones were within EMRA. Clones contracting day 15 to 85 were balanced CD4/CD8; later expanders leaned CD4+.

The rearrangement joins TRBV4-1 to TRBJ2-7, with TRBD1 matching over 7 bases. The sequenced sample consisted of PBMCs or a T cell subset sorted from them (not recorded which). This clonotype originated in a man younger than 30 who had mild COVID-19 (a few samples of this study predate the infection). Cell type and time point are not known. CDR3 amino acids: CASSSPGGPYEQYF. CDR3 in DNA: TGCGCCAGCAGCTCCCCAGGGGGACCCTACGAGCAGTACTTC.